Many counts were recorded for the clone carrying this TCR beta chain. CDR3 and TCR beta VDJ profiling relied on genomic DNA as the template. TCRdb independently ran MiXCR on the reads; one entry per CDR3 protein. Of tens of thousands of distinct CDR3 sequences in the sample, over 35% were seen once. This entry is derived from a study of CD8+CD57+ T cells in acquired aplastic anemia. Trimming cost V 0 bases and J 7 bases, with 12 bases left between them. Germline V lookup: CDR1 LNHNV, CDR2 YYDKDF (reference sequence). CDR3 size: 15 residues. The sequencing input was sorted CD4+, CD8+, or CD8+CD57+ T cells (not recorded which) from PBMCs. This chain uses TRBV15 with TRBJ1-4, with TRBD1 as a possible D gene (6 bases). The clonotype was recovered from a human donor in good health, serving as a control. The DNA of the CDR3 is TGTGCCACCAGCAGAGATCGGGGGGCAGGTGAAAAACTGTTTTTT. It codes for CATSRDRGAGEKLFF.